The rows below give T cell receptor beta chains drawn from one sample of a study of T cell changes during pregnancy in multiple sclerosis. Data came from immunoSEQ multiplex PCR; TCRdb stores just in-frame clones and leaves some out. The sample lists 45,000 to 55,000 clones, 92% seen once, with just over 0.55% in the top ten. The specimen was CD4+ T cells from peripheral blood mononuclear cells, collected after pregnancy. Every receptor here comes from a female donor with multiple sclerosis, enrolled in a pregnancy study. CDR3s leave out the opening cysteine and the closing phenylalanine or tryptophan. A D gene is named only where the DNA matches it firmly.

d_call v_call cdr3_aa
TRBD2 TRBV11-3 ASTGAGGPDTQY
. TRBV28 ASSSVQSHVRRGRGYGYT
. TRBV6-5 ASKDGLSSYEQY
TRBD1 TRBV11-2 ASSLVRTGINTQY
TRBD2 TRBV7-2 ASSPGTRRVADTQY
TRBD1 TRBV19 ASSRTGLVETQY
. TRBV15 ATSNDRDYGYT
TRBD1 TRBV11-2 ASSPGQGINT
. TRBV7-2 ASSFNRAETQY
. TRBV2 ASSDLRNTGELF
TRBD2 TRBV7-3 ASSPTLAGGITGELF
TRBD1 TRBV2 ASSGGQGAWYGYT
. TRBV5-1 ASSLGPNSPGELF
TRBD1 TRBV6-1 ASTRDRALRAEAF